This T cell receptor beta chain derives from a study of T cell repertoires in cytomegalovirus infection. Study-wide background: HLA-B-restricted CMV epitopes that are well studied, plus recently identified HLA-C-restricted ones, were used by the study. In public TCR beta signatures, there were indications of both CMV infection and matching HLA type.

TCRdb re-derived calls from the reads in MiXCR, one entry per CDR3 protein. The profile covers 830,000 or so distinct CDR3 sequences, with 30% to 35% appearing a single time and about an eighth taken by the ten largest. The ends lost 7 bases at V and 7 bases at J; junction bases unmatched: 7. Looked up from germline, CDR1 is WSHSY and CDR2 is SAAADI. There are 12 residues in the CDR3. The study's findings and limits: Adding up the frequency of public TCR beta families identified people who carried CMV plus the relevant HLA. CMV-specific TCR beta clonotypes restricted by HLA-C were the ones dominating the ex vivo response.

Points on this clonotype: Its antigen is unknown.

This chain links TRBV10-2 with TRBJ2-7, with 7 bases lining up with TRBD1. This TCR derives from a human donor in good health (CMV status not recorded). Some clones in this sample may be carry-over from other donors' samples. The sequencing used cultured CD8+ T cells from PBMCs, collected from culture after CMV antigen stimulation. CDR3: CASTLRGPEQYF. In DNA form, the CDR3 reads TGCGCCAGCACTTTAAGGGGGCCAGAGCAGTACTTC.